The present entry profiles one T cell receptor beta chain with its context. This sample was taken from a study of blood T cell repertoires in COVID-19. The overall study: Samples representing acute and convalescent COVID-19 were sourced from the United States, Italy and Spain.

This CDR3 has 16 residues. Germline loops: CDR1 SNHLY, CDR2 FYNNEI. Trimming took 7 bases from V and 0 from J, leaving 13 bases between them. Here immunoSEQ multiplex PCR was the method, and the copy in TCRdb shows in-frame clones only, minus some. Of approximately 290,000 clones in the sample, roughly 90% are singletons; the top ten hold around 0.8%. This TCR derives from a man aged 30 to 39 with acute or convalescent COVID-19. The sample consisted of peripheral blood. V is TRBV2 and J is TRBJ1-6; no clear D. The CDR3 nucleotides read TGTGCCAGCAAAGGGAGGGCTGTCTCCTATAATTCACCCCTCCACTTT. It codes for CASKGRAVSYNSPLHF. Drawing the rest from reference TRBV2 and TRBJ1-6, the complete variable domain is EPEVTQTPSHQVTQMGQEVILRCVPISNHLYFYWYRQILGQKVEFLVSFYNNEISEKSEIFDDQFSVERPDGSNFTLKIRSTKLEDSAMYFCASKGRAVSYNSPLHFGNGTRLTVT.